This TCR beta chain emerged from a study of blood T cells in healthy people across ages. The use of a sample-barcoded 5' primer and a J-beta primer mix characterized a second PCR of roughly 6 to 11 cycles. A 12-random-nucleotide template-switch adaptor tagged each cDNA molecule. TCRdb itself ran the 5' RACE reads through MiXCR, one entry per CDR3 protein. This sample has 1,500,000 or so distinct CDR3 sequences, with 59% found just once. The V and J ends lost 6 bases and 3 bases respectively, with 14 bases between them. Germline loops: CDR1 SQVTM, CDR2 ANQGSEA. This CDR3 is built from 13 residues. This chain joins TRBV29-1 and TRBJ1-1, with D unresolved. This receptor was identified in a man aged 18 to 35 in good health. Sample: blood. The CDR3 coding sequence is TGCAGCGTGACTGCGGCCGGCCACACTGAAGCTTTCTTT. This encodes CSVTAAGHTEAFF.